The clone carrying this T cell receptor (beta chain) has just one count. This entry comes from a study of blood T cell repertoires in COVID-19. On the study more broadly: Collection of acute and convalescent COVID-19 samples took place in the United States, Italy and Spain. Nucleic acid was either cDNA or gDNA, and it came from T cells, B-cell-depleted T cells, or PBMCs.

How the authors handled the data: Estimates of nucleated cell counts were drawn from the amplification of reference gene primers. Clones were sequenced by immunoSEQ multiplex PCR, and TCRdb holds only the in-frame ones, with some missing. Clone size and the V and J calls come from that table; the DNA yielded D and trimming. The sample consists of 95,000 to 100,000 clones, about 90% of them appearing once. Germline lookup yields CDR1 SGHTA and CDR2 FQGTGA. CDR3 size: 17 residues. V was clipped by 5 bases and J by 1 base; unmatched bases: 10. The sequenced sample was peripheral blood. The clonotype comes from a woman aged 25 to 45 with acute or convalescent COVID-19. The chain has TRBV7-3 and TRBJ2-1; 8 nucleotides match TRBD2. The CDR3 reads CASSPRGSGASYNEQFF. The DNA of the CDR3 is TGTGCCAGCAGCCCCCGGGGTAGCGGGGCTTCCTACAATGAGCAGTTCTTC.